This T cell receptor (beta chain) was obtained from a study of blood T cell repertoires in COVID-19. Study context: Samples of COVID-19 (acute and convalescent) were obtained from the United States, Italy and Spain. The analysed material was cDNA or gDNA that came from T cells, B-cell-depleted T cells, or PBMCs.

On this clone itself: This sample includes further DNA sequences coding for the same CDR3.

Between the trimmed V and J ends, which lost 0 bases and 3 bases, there was a span of 9 bases. There are 15 residues in the CDR3. Germline loops: CDR1 ENHRY, CDR2 SYGVKD. As processed by the authors: Estimation of nucleated cell counts was performed using reference gene primer amplification. Libraries were prepared by immunoSEQ multiplex PCR; TCRdb keeps only in-frame clonotypes and omits some of them. V and J calls plus clone size are reproduced from that table; the DNA served to infer D and trimming. Of approximately 230,000 clones listed, approximately 86% are singletons. V gene TRBV10-3 combines with J gene TRBJ1-3, with D possibly being TRBD1 (6 bases). The clonotype originates from a man older than 75 with acute or convalescent COVID-19. The sample taken for sequencing was peripheral blood. This CDR3 reads CAISESGTFGNTIYF. The CDR3 DNA follows: TGTGCCATCAGTGAGTCCGGGACATTTGGAAACACCATATATTTT.